The 5 T cell receptor beta chains presented below share a single source sample, sequenced in a study of a mutant IDH1 vaccine in newly diagnosed glioma. Time point defined: week 23, last vaccination. A single vaccine dose contained 300 ug of mutant IDH1 20-mer peptide, and topical imiquimod was used with it. Sequencing used immunoSEQ multiplex PCR; TCRdb keeps in-frame clones, though not all of them. The profile shows under 70,000 clones, 84% of them singletons. Their antigens remain unidentified. Sequences were derived from PBMCs, sampled from a glioma patient whose treatment included an IDH1 peptide vaccine. Source of these receptors: a man between 18 and 35 years old with glioma.

The CDR3 coding sequence is TGTGCCAGTAGCGGCAGGGTGGGGGATCAGCCCCAGCATTTT. Protein: CASSGRVGDQPQHF. This chain connects TRBV19 to TRBJ1-5; a possible D gene is TRBD1 (5 bases). The length of the CDR3 is 14 residues. V lost 6 bases and J lost 5, with 14 bases in between. Germline V CDR1 and CDR2: LNHDA, SQIVND (reference sequence).

The sample holds a few counts of this clone. The V call is TRBV15, the J call TRBJ2-1; 7 nucleotides line up with TRBD1. Germline V CDR1 and CDR2: LNHNV, YYDKDF (reference sequence). V shed 3 bases and J 7 bases; nucleotides not matched to a gene: 3. CDR3 size: 13 residues. The CDR3 reads CATSSGQANEQFF. The CDR3 nucleotides read TGTGCCACCAGCAGTGGACAGGCGAATGAGCAGTTCTTC.

V gene TRBV12-5 combines with J gene TRBJ1-2, with 9 bases identical to TRBD1. The CDR3 extends over 19 amino acids. Unmatched junction bases numbered 13, after V lost 2 bases and J lost 0 bases. CDR1 is LGHNT and CDR2 is FRNRAP in the germline V gene. CDR3 sequence reads: CASGLRQGGEGSANYGYTF. For the CDR3, the DNA is TGTGCTAGTGGTTTGAGACAGGGGGGAGAGGGATCGGCTAACTATGGCTACACCTTC.

CDR3 sequence (DNA): TGTGCCAGCAGTTACTCTCGGACAGGGGGCTTCGACGAGCAGTACTTC. This encodes CASSYSRTGGFDEQYF. V usage is TRBV6-5 and J usage is TRBJ2-7; 11 bases align to TRBD1. CDR1 and CDR2 from the germline V gene are MNHEY and SVGAGI. V was pared by 0 bases and J by 5 bases, with 6 bases of the junction left unmatched. The CDR3 covers 16 residues.

The chain carries TRBV6-5 and TRBJ1-2; a weak D match, TRBD1 (6 bases). The CDR3 length is 13 residues. The V gene's germline CDR1 is MNHEY and CDR2 SVGAGI. Trimming took 2 bases from V and 8 from J, leaving 12 bases between them. The CDR3 coding sequence is TGTGCCAGCAGTTACGTGTCAGGGGTCGGCTACACCTTC. Translating gives CASSYVSGVGYTF.